A selection of T cell receptor beta chains follows, all from one sample in a study of T cells in localized non-small cell lung cancer. Clones were sequenced by immunoSEQ multiplex PCR, and TCRdb holds only the in-frame ones, with some missing. The sample has about 72,000 clones; around four fifths are singletons. This sample comprised peripheral blood, obtained before any cancer treatment. All receptors derive from a female donor at least 60 years old with stage I lung adenocarcinoma. CDR3s include the opening cysteine and the closing phenylalanine or tryptophan. D genes are given only for firm matches. Clone size is stated in some rows and not others, as once, few, many or a class when expanded.

clone_size	d_call	j_call	v_call	cdr3_nt	cdr3_aa
-	-	TRBJ2-7	TRBV5-1	TGCGCCAGCAGCCTGGTACCAGGTATCTACGAGCAGTACTTC	CASSLVPGIYEQYF
few	-	TRBJ1-1	TRBV7-2	TGTGCCAGCAGCCCGCATACATTGCGGGCTTTCTTT	CASSPHTLRAFF
-	-	TRBJ1-1	TRBV5-6	TGTGCCAGCAGCGCCCCGGGGGGCAGGGACACTGAAGCTTTCTTT	CASSAPGGRDTEAFF
few	-	TRBJ2-7	TRBV2	TGTGCCAGCAGTCGTGATACAGGTAGCTCCTACGAGCAGTACTTC	CASSRDTGSSYEQYF
-	TRBD1	TRBJ2-6	TRBV19	TGTGCCGTAACAGGGGGCCCCACCTCTGGGGCCAACGTCCTGACTTTC	CAVTGGPTSGANVLTF
-	TRBD1	TRBJ2-2	TRBV7-2	TGTGCCAGCAGCCTGGAAAAGGGGACAGTGAACACCGGGGAGCTGTTTTTT	CASSLEKGTVNTGELFF
medium-sized	-	TRBJ1-1	TRBV18	TGTGCCAGCTCACCACCTAGGGGCATTAGTGCTGAAGCTTTCTTT	CASSPPRGISAEAFF
once	-	TRBJ2-6	TRBV5-1	TGCGCCAGCAGCGGGAGCTCTGGGGCCAACGTCCTGACTTTC	CASSGSSGANVLTF
-	-	TRBJ2-6	TRBV9	TGTGCCAGCAGCGTACTTTCTGGGGCCAACGTCCTGACTTTC	CASSVLSGANVLTF
-	-	TRBJ1-6	TRBV7-9	TGTGCCAGCAGCTCTACAGAGGGTTCACCCCTCCACTTT	CASSSTEGSPLHF
-	-	TRBJ1-1	TRBV29-1	TGCAGCGTGGGTCTTGTTCCTGAAGCTTTCTTT	CSVGLVPEAFF
-	TRBD2	TRBJ2-5	TRBV5-6	TGTGCCAGCAGCTGGACTAGCGGAGCCTACCAAGAGACCCAGTACTTC	CASSWTSGAYQETQYF
-	-	TRBJ1-2	TRBV6-1	TGTGCCAGTAACAGGGATTACTATGGCTACACCTTC	CASNRDYYGYTF
-	TRBD1	TRBJ1-5	TRBV6-6	TGTGCCAGCAGTCCGACGGTGGCAGGGGGACAGCCCCAGCATTTT	CASSPTVAGGQPQHF
-	TRBD2	TRBJ2-7	TRBV6-5	TGTGCCAGCAGTGGTAGCGGGAGCTACTCCTACGAGCAGTACTTC	CASSGSGSYSYEQYF
-	TRBD2	TRBJ2-1	TRBV25-1	TGTGCCAGCAGTGACCCGGGACTAGCGGGGTACAATGAGCAGTTCTTC	CASSDPGLAGYNEQFF
-	-	TRBJ1-4	TRBV2	TGTGCCAGCACAGGACAGTCTCGCGAGGGAAAACTGTTTTTT	CASTGQSREGKLFF
-	-	TRBJ1-2	TRBV5-1	TGCGCCAGCAGCTCGCGGATAGGGGCCCAGGATGGCTACACCTTC	CASSSRIGAQDGYTF
-	-	TRBJ2-5	TRBV18	TGTGCCAGCTCACCGGGTTCGTACCAAGAGACCCAGTACTTC	CASSPGSYQETQYF
-	-	TRBJ2-5	TRBV7-2	TGTGCCAGCAACCTCAGGACCGGGGAGACCCAGTACTTC	CASNLRTGETQYF
-	-	TRBJ1-5	TRBV6-5	TGTGCCAGCAGTCTCCTCCGTGGATGGCCCCAGCATTTT	CASSLLRGWPQHF
-	-	TRBJ2-4	TRBV19	TGTGCCAGAGACCCATTACTAGCCAAAAACATTCAGTACTTC	CARDPLLAKNIQYF
-	TRBD2	TRBJ2-2	TRBV27	TGTGCCAGCACTACCCGGGGGGGCCTTAACACCGGGGAGCTGTTTTTT	CASTTRGGLNTGELFF
-	-	TRBJ2-2	TRBV19	TGTGCCAGTCTGTCTCAGGCGGGGATCATCGGGGAGCTGTTTTTT	CASLSQAGIIGELFF
-	-	TRBJ2-7	TRBV11-2	TGTGCCAGCAGCTTAGAGGTGGAGGGGTCCTACGAGCAGTACTTC	CASSLEVEGSYEQYF
-	-	TRBJ1-4	TRBV6-5	TGTGCCAGCAGTTACGCCAGGGGTAATGAAAAACTGTTTTTT	CASSYARGNEKLFF
few	TRBD1	TRBJ1-3	TRBV7-8	TGTGCCAGCAGCTTAGGGACAGGGGTTTGGTCTGGAAACACCATATATTTT	CASSLGTGVWSGNTIYF
-	TRBD1	TRBJ1-1	TRBV6-6	TGTGCCAGCAAAGCCGGGACAGAGAACACTGAAGCTTTCTTT	CASKAGTENTEAFF
-	-	TRBJ1-5	TRBV18	TGTGCCAGCTCACCTGACAGTTTCAACAATCAGCCCCAGCATTTT	CASSPDSFNNQPQHF
-	-	TRBJ1-1	TRBV30	TGTGCCGGCCGGAGGGGCCCTGTCACTGAAGCTTTCTTT	CAGRRGPVTEAFF
-	-	TRBJ1-4	TRBV5-8	TGTGCCAGCAGCTGGGGGACCGCCTATAATGAAAAACTGTTTTTT	CASSWGTAYNEKLFF
once	-	TRBJ2-3	TRBV5-6	TGTGCCAGCAGCTTGTTTTTCGGGATCACAGATACGCAGTATTTT	CASSLFFGITDTQYF
-	TRBD1	TRBJ2-5	TRBV13	TGTGCCAGCAGCCCCTGGGGGACAGCAAAGGATGGAGAGACCCAGTACTTC	CASSPWGTAKDGETQYF
-	TRBD2	TRBJ2-1	TRBV9	TGTGCCAGCAGCGTAGGGTTAGCGGGGTACAATGAGCAGTTCTTC	CASSVGLAGYNEQFF
once	-	TRBJ2-7	TRBV5-6	TGTGCCAGCAGCTTGAACCCCAGCTCCTACGAGCAGTACTTC	CASSLNPSSYEQYF
-	-	TRBJ2-4	TRBV9	TGTGCCAGCAGCGCTTTAGACAGGAAAGAGAACATTCAGTACTTC	CASSALDRKENIQYF
-	-	TRBJ2-6	TRBV21-1	TGTGCCAGCCGTTCGTGGAGCGGGAGCCGCTCTGGGGCCAACGTCCTGACTTTC	CASRSWSGSRSGANVLTF
-	-	TRBJ1-1	TRBV5-4	TGTGCCAGCAGCTTGGATCCCAGGAACACTGAAGCTTTCTTT	CASSLDPRNTEAFF
-	-	TRBJ1-1	TRBV6-1	TGTGCCAGCAGTGAAACACAGAACTGGAACACTGAAGCTTTCTTT	CASSETQNWNTEAFF
-	-	TRBJ2-3	TRBV6-5	TGTGCCAGCAGCCCCTTTTTTGCTAGCACAGATACGCAGTATTTT	CASSPFFASTDTQYF
-	TRBD1	TRBJ1-5	TRBV19	TGTGCCAGTAGGAGGACAGGGGCTCAGCCCCAGCATTTT	CASRRTGAQPQHF
-	-	TRBJ2-7	TRBV5-1	TGCGCCAGCAGCTTGGATCAGTCCTTGTGGGTTCGGGAGCAGTACTTC	CASSLDQSLWVREQYF
-	TRBD1	TRBJ2-1	TRBV2	TGTGCCAGCACCAAAAGAAGGCAGGGGGAGAATGAGCAGTTCTTC	CASTKRRQGENEQFF
-	-	TRBJ2-2	TRBV5-1	TGCGCCAGCAGCTTGGAACAGCACACCGGGGAGCTGTTTTTT	CASSLEQHTGELFF
-	-	TRBJ1-5	TRBV10-3	TGTGCCATCAGTGCCGCAGGGAGCAATCAGCCCCAGCATTTT	CAISAAGSNQPQHF
-	-	TRBJ2-4	TRBV6-6	TGTGCCAGCAAGTCGGGGTTAACCAAAAACATTCAGTACTTC	CASKSGLTKNIQYF
-	TRBD1	TRBJ1-2	TRBV27	TGTGCCAGCAGTTTTACGCGGGGACAGGGTAGGGTCGACTATGGCTACACCTTC	CASSFTRGQGRVDYGYTF
-	TRBD1	TRBJ2-5	TRBV30	TGTGCCTGGAGTAAAACCCACGGGACAGAAGAGACCCAGTACTTC	CAWSKTHGTEETQYF
once	-	TRBJ1-2	TRBV29-1	TGCAGCCTCCGGGACAACGGCTATGGCTACACCTTC	CSLRDNGYGYTF
-	-	TRBJ2-3	TRBV19	TGTGCCACCAGGCTAGCGATTACAGATACGCAGTATTTT	CATRLAITDTQYF
-	-	TRBJ2-1	TRBV9	TGTGCCAGCAGCGTAGGGCTAGCCCATAACAATGAGCAGTTCTTC	CASSVGLAHNNEQFF
-	TRBD2	TRBJ2-3	TRBV10-2	TGCGCCAGCAGTGAGTATGTCGGGAGGGGGAGCACAGATACGCAGTATTTT	CASSEYVGRGSTDTQYF
-	TRBD1	TRBJ1-1	TRBV18	TGTGCCAGCTCACCACCGGGACAGGGATCCACTGAAGCTTTCTTT	CASSPPGQGSTEAFF
-	TRBD1	TRBJ1-1	TRBV19	TGTGCCAGTAGTATTGCAGGGGGCCGTCATTACGCTGAAGCTTTCTTT	CASSIAGGRHYAEAFF
few	TRBD2	TRBJ2-1	TRBV9	TGTGCCAGCAGCTTGACTAGCGGGAGCATAAATGAGCAGTTCTTC	CASSLTSGSINEQFF
-	-	TRBJ2-3	TRBV6-5	TGTGCCAGCAGTACCCCCAGCCCAGGGCGAGATACGCAGTATTTT	CASSTPSPGRDTQYF
few	-	TRBJ1-6	TRBV30	TGTGCCTGGAGTGCTATAACCCGATCGGTCGGGTGGAATTCACCCCTCCACTTT	CAWSAITRSVGWNSPLHF